This section outlines one T cell receptor beta chain sequence together with its context. This entry comes from a study of blood T cell repertoires in COVID-19. On the study more broadly: Acute and convalescent COVID-19 specimens originated in the United States, Italy and Spain. Sample material is recorded as cDNA or gDNA derived from T cells, B-cell-depleted T cells, or PBMCs.

In the original processing: Amplification with reference gene primers provided the estimates of nucleated cell counts. Assay used: immunoSEQ multiplex PCR; TCRdb lists only in-frame clones, some missing. The DNA gave D and trimming, while V, J and clone size come from that table. The sample includes 150,000 to 200,000 clones, about 85% of them seen just once. Material for sequencing was peripheral blood. This receptor was obtained from a man aged 18-30 years with acute or convalescent COVID-19.

CDR3 loop: CASSYGQGISPLHF. Written as DNA, the CDR3 is TGTGCCAGCAGTTATGGACAGGGGATTTCACCCCTCCACTTT. This chain joins TRBV27 and TRBJ1-6; the match to TRBD1 covers 9 bases. This CDR3 contains 14 residues. The ends lost 4 bases at V and 9 bases at J; junction bases unmatched: 4. Germline V lookup: CDR1 MNHEY, CDR2 SMNVEV (reference sequence).